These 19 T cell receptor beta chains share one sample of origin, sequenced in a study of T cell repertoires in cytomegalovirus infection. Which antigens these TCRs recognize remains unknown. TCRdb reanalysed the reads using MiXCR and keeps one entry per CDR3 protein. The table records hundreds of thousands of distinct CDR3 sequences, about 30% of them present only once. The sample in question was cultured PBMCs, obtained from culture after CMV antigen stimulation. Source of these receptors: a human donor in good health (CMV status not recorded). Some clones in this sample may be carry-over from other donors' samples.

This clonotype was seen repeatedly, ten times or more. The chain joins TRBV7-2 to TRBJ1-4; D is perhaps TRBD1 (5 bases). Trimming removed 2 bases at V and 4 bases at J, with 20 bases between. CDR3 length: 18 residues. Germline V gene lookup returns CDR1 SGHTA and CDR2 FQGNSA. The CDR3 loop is CASSLFASLGGNNEKLFF. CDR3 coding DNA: TGTGCCAGCAGCTTATTTGCCTCCCTCGGGGGAAATAATGAAAAACTGTTTTTT. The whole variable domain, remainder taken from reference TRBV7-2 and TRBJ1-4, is GAGVSQSPSNKVTEKGKDVELRCDPISGHTALYWYRQSLGQGLEFLIYFQGNSAPDKSGLPSDRFSAERTGGSVSTLTIQRTQQEDSAVYLCASSLFASLGGNNEKLFFGSGTQLSVL.

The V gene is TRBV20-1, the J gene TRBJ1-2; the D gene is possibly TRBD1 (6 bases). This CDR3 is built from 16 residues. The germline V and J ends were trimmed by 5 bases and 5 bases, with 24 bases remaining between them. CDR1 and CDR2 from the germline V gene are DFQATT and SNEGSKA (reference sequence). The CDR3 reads CSAPTTPDSLPYGYTF. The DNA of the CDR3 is TGCAGTGCTCCCACTACCCCGGACAGCTTACCTTATGGCTACACCTTC.

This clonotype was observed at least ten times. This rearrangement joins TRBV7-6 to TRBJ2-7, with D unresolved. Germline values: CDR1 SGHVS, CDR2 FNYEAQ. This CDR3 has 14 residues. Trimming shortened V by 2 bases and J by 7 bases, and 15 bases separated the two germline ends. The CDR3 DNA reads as TGTGCCAGCAGCTTAATGCTAGGTTCGTGGGAGCAGTACTTC. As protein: CASSLMLGSWEQYF.

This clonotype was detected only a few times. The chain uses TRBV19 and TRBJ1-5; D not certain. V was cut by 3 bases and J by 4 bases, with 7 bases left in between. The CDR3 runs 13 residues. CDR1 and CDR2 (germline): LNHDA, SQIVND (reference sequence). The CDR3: CASSISGNQPQHF. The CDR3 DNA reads TGTGCCAGTAGTATTTCCGGAAATCAGCCCCAGCATTTT.

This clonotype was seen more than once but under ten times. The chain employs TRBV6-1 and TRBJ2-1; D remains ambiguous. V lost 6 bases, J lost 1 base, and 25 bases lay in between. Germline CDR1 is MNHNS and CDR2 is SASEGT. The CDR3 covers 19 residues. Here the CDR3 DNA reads TGTGCCAGCAGGACAAACCCCGGTCAAGGAGAGTGGTCCTACAATGAGCAGTTCTTC. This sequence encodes CASRTNPGQGEWSYNEQFF.

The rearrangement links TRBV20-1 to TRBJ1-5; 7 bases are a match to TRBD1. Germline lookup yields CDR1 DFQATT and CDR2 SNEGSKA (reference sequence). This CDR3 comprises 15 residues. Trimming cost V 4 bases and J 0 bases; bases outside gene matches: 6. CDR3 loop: CSANWGQHSNQPQHF. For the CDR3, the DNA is TGCAGTGCTAACTGGGGACAGCATAGCAATCAGCCCCAGCATTTT.

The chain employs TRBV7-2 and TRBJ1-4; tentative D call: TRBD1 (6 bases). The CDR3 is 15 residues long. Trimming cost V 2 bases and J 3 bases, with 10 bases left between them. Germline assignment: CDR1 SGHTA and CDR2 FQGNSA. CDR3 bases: TGTGCCAGCAGCTTAACAGGGTTGTCTAATGAAAAACTGTTTTTT. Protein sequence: CASSLTGLSNEKLFF. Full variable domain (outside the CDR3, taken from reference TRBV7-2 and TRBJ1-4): GAGVSQSPSNKVTEKGKDVELRCDPISGHTALYWYRQSLGQGLEFLIYFQGNSAPDKSGLPSDRFSAERTGGSVSTLTIQRTQQEDSAVYLCASSLTGLSNEKLFFGSGTQLSVL.

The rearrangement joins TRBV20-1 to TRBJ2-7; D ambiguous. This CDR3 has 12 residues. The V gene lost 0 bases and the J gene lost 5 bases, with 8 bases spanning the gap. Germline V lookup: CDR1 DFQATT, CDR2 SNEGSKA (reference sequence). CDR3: CSARDRWDEQYF. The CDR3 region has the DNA TGCAGTGCTAGAGATCGCTGGGACGAGCAGTACTTC.

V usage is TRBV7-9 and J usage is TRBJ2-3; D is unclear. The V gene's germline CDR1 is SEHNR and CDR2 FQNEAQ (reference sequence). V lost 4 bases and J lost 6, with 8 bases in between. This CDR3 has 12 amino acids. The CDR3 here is CASSYQLDTQYF. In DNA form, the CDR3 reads TGTGCCAGCAGCTATCAGCTGGATACGCAGTATTTT.

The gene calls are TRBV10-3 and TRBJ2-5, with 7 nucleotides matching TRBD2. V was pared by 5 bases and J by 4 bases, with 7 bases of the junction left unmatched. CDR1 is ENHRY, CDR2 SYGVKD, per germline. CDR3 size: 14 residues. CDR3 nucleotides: TGTGCCATCAGTCAGCGGGGCACGGGAGAGACCCAGTACTTC. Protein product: CAISQRGTGETQYF.

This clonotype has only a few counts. The CDR3 coding sequence is TGTGCCAGCAGTGAGGATGGGAGGGACACTGAAGCTTTCTTT. Encoded protein: CASSEDGRDTEAFF. The chain combines TRBV6-1 with TRBJ1-1; D remains unclear. Trimming shortened V by 3 bases and J by 3 bases, and 11 bases separated the two germline ends. CDR1 is MNHNS, CDR2 SASEGT, per germline. The CDR3 has 14 residues.

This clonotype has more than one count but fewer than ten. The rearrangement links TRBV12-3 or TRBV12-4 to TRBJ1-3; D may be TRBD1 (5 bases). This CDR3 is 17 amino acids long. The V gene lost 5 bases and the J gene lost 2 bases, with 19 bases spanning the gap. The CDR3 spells CASSPLYQQVAGNTIYF. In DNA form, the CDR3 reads TGTGCCAGCAGTCCACTTTACCAACAGGTAGCTGGAAACACCATATATTTT.

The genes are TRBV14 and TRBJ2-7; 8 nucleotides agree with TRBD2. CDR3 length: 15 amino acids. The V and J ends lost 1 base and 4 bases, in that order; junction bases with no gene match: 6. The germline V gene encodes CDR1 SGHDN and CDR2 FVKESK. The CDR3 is CASSQASGRRYEQYF. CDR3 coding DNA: TGTGCCAGCAGCCAAGCGAGCGGGAGAAGGTACGAGCAGTACTTC.

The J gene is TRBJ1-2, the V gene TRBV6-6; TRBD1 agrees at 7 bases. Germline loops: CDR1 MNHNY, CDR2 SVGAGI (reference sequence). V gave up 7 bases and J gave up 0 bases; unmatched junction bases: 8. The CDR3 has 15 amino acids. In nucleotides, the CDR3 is TGTGCCAGCAACATCCGGGACAGCACTAACTATGGCTACACCTTC. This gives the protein CASNIRDSTNYGYTF.

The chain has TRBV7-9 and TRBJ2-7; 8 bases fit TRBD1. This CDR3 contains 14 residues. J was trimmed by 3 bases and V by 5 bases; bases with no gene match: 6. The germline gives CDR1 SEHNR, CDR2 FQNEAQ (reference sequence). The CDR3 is CASSASGTGYEQYF. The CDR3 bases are TGTGCCAGCAGCGCCTCCGGGACAGGCTACGAGCAGTACTTC.

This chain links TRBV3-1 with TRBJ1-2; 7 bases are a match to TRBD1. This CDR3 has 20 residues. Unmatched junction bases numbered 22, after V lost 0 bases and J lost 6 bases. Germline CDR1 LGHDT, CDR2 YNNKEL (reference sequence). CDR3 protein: CASSQDRRTGRSLLSHGYTF. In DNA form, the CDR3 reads TGTGCCAGCAGCCAAGATCGTCGGACAGGACGATCACTTCTCTCTCATGGCTACACCTTC.

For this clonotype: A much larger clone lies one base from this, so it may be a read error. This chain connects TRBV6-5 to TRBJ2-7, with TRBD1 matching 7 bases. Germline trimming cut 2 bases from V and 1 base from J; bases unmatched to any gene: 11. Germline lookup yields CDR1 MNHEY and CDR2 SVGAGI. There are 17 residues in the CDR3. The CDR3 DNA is TGTGCCAGCAGTTACACCCTCTACAGGGGTCCGTCCTACGAGCAGTACTTC. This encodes CASSYTLYRGPSYEQYF.

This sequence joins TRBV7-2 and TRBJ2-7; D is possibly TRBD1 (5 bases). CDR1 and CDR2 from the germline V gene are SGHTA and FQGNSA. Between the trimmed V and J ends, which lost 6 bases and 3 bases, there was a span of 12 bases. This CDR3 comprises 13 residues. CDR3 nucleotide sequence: TGTGCCAGCAGACGAACGACAGTCTACGAGCAGTACTTC. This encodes CASRRTTVYEQYF.

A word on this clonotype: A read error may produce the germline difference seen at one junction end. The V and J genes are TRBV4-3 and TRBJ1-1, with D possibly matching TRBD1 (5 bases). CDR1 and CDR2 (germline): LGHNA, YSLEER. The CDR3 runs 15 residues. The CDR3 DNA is TGCGCCAGCAGCCAAGTGGTATGGGGGTTCACTGAATCTTTCTTT. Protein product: CASSQVVWGFTESFF.